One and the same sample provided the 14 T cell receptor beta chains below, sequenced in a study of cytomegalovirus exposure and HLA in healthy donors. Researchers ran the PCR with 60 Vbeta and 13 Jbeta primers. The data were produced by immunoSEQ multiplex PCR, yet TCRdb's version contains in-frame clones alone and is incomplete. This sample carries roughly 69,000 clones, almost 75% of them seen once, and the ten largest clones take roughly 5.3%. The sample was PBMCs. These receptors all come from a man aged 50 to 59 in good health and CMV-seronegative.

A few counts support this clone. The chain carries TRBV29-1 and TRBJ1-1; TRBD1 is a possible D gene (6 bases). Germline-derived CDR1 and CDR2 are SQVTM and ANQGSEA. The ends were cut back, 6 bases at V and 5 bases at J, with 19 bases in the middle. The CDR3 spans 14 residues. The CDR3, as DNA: TGCAGCGTCGGGTCCGGGACATGGGGAACTGAAGCTTTCTTT. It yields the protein CSVGSGTWGTEAFF.

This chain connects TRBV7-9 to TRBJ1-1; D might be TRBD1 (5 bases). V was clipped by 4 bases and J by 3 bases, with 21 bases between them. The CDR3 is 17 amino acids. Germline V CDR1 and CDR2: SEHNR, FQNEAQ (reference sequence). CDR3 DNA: TGTGCCAGCAGCTCCGTCGGGGGGAAGGGGTGGGACACTGAAGCTTTCTTT. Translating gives CASSSVGGKGWDTEAFF.

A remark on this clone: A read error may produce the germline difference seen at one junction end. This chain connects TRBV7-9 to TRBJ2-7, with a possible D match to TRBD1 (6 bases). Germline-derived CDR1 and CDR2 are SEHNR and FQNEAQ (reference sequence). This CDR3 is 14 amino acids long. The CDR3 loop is CSSSLFEDSYEQYF. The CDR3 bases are TGTTCCAGCAGCTTATTTGAGGACAGCTACGAGCAGTACTTC.

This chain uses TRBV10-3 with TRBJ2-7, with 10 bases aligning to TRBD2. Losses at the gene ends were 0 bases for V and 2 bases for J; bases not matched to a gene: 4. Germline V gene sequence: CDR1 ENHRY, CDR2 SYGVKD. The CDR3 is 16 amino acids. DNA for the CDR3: TGTGCCATCAGTGAGTCGAAGCGGGGGGGAGCCTACGAGCAGTACTTC. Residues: CAISESKRGGAYEQYF.

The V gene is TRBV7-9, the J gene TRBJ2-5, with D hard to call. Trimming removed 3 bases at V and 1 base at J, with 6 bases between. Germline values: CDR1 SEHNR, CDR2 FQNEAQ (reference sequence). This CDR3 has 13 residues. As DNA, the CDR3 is TGTGCCAGCAGCTTTAACAGCCAAGAGACCCAGTACTTC. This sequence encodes CASSFNSQETQYF.

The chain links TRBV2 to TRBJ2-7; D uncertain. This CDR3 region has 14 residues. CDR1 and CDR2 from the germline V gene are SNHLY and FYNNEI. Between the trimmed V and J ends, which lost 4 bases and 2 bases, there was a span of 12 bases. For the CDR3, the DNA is TGTGCCAGCAGTGTTTACAGACCTACCTACGAGCAGTACTTC. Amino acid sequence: CASSVYRPTYEQYF.

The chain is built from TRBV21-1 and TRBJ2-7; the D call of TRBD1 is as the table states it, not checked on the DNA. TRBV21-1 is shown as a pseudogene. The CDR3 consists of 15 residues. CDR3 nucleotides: TGTGCCAGAGGGAGCCGAGACAGGGATTCTCACGAGCAGTACTTC. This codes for CARGSRDRDSHEQYF.

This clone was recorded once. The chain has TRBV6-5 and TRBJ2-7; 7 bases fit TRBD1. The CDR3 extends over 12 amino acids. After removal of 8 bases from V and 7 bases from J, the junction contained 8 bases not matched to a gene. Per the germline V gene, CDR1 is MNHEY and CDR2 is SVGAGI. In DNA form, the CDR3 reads TGTGCCAGCCGAGGGGGCACGAGGGAGCAGTACTTC. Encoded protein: CASRGGTREQYF.

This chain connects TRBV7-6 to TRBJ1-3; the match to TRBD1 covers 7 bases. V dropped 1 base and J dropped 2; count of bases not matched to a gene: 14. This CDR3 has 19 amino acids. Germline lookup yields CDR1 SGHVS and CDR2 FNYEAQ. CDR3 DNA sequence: TGTGCCAGCAGCTTAGATCACGGGGGACAGCCATCAACTGGAAACACCATATATTTT. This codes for CASSLDHGGQPSTGNTIYF.

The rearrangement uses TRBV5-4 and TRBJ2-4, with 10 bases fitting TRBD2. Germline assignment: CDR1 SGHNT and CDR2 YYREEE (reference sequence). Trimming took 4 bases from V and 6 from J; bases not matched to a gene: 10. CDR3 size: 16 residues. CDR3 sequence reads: CASSLGTSDGGNIQYF. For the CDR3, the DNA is TGTGCCAGCAGCCTGGGGACTAGCGATGGCGGAAACATTCAGTACTTC.

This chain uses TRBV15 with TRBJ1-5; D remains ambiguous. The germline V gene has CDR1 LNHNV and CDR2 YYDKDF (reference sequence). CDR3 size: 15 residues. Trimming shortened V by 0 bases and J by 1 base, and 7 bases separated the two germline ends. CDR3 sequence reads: CATSRELRSNQPQHF. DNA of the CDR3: TGTGCCACCAGCAGAGAGTTGCGGAGCAATCAGCCCCAGCATTTT.

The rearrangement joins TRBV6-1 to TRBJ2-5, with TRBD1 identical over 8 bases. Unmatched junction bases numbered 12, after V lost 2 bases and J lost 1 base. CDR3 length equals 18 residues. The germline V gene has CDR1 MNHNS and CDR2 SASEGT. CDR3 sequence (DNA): TGTGCCAGCAGTGAACTGCGGTCGGACAGGGTGGTCCAAGAGACCCAGTACTTC. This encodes CASSELRSDRVVQETQYF.

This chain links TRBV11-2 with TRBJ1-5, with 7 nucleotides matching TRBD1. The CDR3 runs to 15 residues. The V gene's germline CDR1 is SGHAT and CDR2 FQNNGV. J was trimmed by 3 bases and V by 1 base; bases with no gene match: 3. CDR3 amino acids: CASSLGTGFNQPQHF. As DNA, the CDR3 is TGTGCCAGCAGCTTAGGGACAGGATTCAATCAGCCCCAGCATTTT.

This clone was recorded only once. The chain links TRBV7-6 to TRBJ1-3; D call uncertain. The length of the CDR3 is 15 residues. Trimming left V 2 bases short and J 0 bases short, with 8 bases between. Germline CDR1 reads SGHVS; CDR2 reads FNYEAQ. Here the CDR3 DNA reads TGTGCCAGCAGCTTACAGTCATCCTCTGGAAACACCATATATTTT. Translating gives CASSLQSSSGNTIYF.